The 16 T cell receptor beta chains below all came from one sample that was sequenced in a study of vaccination effects on CD4 cells after COVID-19. The repertoire was sequenced with immunoSEQ multiplex PCR; TCRdb's copy has only in-frame clones and lacks some. This sample carries 25,000 to 30,000 clones, roughly 77% of them seen once, and the ten largest clones take about 14%. Antigen specificity for these receptors is unknown. Expansion of antigen-specific CD4+ T cells with viral peptide pools was carried out by the ViraFEST assay before sequencing. Following culture for 9 to 11 days, CD4+ T cells were isolated. Either the mRNA-1273 or the BNT162b2 vaccine was given to participants as two doses. Sequenced here: CD4+ T cells from PBMCs cultured with HCoV-229E spike peptides, sampled after COVID-19 vaccination. Every receptor here comes from a human donor who received a COVID-19 vaccine.

V is TRBV29-1 and J is TRBJ1-1; tentatively, D is TRBD1 (5 bases). Trimming removed 2 bases at V and 1 base at J, with 14 bases between. The CDR3 contains 15 residues. CDR1 is SQVTM and CDR2 is ANQGSEA in the germline V gene. CDR3 loop: CSVEPQGRGNTEAFF. The DNA of the CDR3 is TGCAGCGTTGAACCTCAGGGTAGGGGGAACACTGAAGCTTTCTTT.

The chain joins TRBV7-9 to TRBJ2-7; 8 bases are a match to TRBD2. J gave up 5 bases and V 2 bases, and 5 bases lay outside the gene matches. This CDR3 has 14 residues. Per germline, CDR1 SEHNR and CDR2 FQNEAQ (reference sequence). The CDR3 DNA reads TGTGCCAGCAGCTTATCCCTAGCGGGCGACGAGCAGTACTTC. Translation: CASSLSLAGDEQYF. The variable domain in full, completed from reference TRBV7-9 and TRBJ2-7, reads DTGVSQNPRHKITKRGQNVTFRCDPISEHNRLYWYRQTLGQGPEFLTYFQNEAQLEKSRLLSDRFSAERPKGSFSTLEIQRTEQGDSAMYLCASSLSLAGDEQYFGPGTRLTVT.

J is TRBJ2-1 and V is TRBV7-7; perhaps TRBD1 as D (6 bases). Germline values: CDR1 SSHAT, CDR2 FNYEAQ (reference sequence). V dropped 5 bases and J dropped 0 bases, with 11 bases sitting between them. The CDR3 covers 15 residues. The CDR3 reads CASSLGQRSYNEQFF. Written as DNA, the CDR3 is TGTGCCAGCAGCCTCGGACAGCGCTCCTACAATGAGCAGTTCTTC.

The genes are TRBV10-3 and TRBJ2-7; the D is unclear. The germline V gene encodes CDR1 ENHRY and CDR2 SYGVKD. This CDR3 has 11 amino acids. V lost 0 bases, J lost 7 bases, and 4 bases lay in between. The chain's CDR3 is CAISESREQYF. In DNA form, the CDR3 reads TGTGCCATCAGTGAGTCGCGTGAGCAGTACTTC.

The chain uses TRBV3-1 (or the pseudogene TRBV3-2) and TRBJ2-7; possibly TRBD2 for D (6 bases). This CDR3 has 15 residues. V lost 2 bases to trimming and J lost 1 base, with 12 bases between them. The germline CDR1 and CDR2 sequences are LGHDT and YNNKEL (reference sequence). The CDR3 DNA follows: TGTGCCAGCAGCCAACTCGGGGGTGGATCCTACGAGCAGTACTTC. Translating it yields CASSQLGGGSYEQYF.

This clone was detected only once. The chain links TRBV4-1 to TRBJ2-7, with 13 bases aligning to TRBD2. This CDR3 is built from 15 residues. Germline V CDR1 and CDR2: MGHRA, YSYEKL. Losses at the gene ends were 4 bases for V and 6 bases for J; bases not matched to a gene: 6. This chain's CDR3 is CASSLWTSGSSEQYF. The DNA of the CDR3 is TGCGCCAGCAGCCTCTGGACTAGCGGGAGTTCCGAGCAGTACTTC.

There are a few counts of this clone. This chain uses TRBV2 with TRBJ1-1; no clear D. Germline values: CDR1 SNHLY, CDR2 FYNNEI. V gave up 7 bases and J gave up 0 bases, with 15 bases separating them. The CDR3 runs to 15 residues. The CDR3 is CASKRREVMNTEAFF. As DNA, the CDR3 is TGTGCCAGCAAGAGACGTGAAGTCATGAACACTGAAGCTTTCTTT.

Points on this clone: The sample carries other DNA sequences with the same CDR3. The chain joins TRBV5-1 to TRBJ2-6, with unresolved D. Per germline, CDR1 SGHRS and CDR2 YFSETQ. V dropped 2 bases and J dropped 1 base, with 7 bases sitting between them. This CDR3 contains 15 residues. The CDR3 DNA follows: TGCGCCAGCAGCTTAGTGCCGTCTGGGGCCAACGTCCTGACTTTC. It yields the protein CASSLVPSGANVLTF.

CDR3: CASSASVGAGGNTEAFF. The CDR3 nucleotides are TGCGCCAGCAGCGCTAGCGTGGGAGCAGGTGGGAACACTGAAGCTTTCTTT. This chain links TRBV5-1 with TRBJ1-1; D uncertain. CDR3 size: 17 residues. V lost 4 bases and J lost 1, with 20 bases in between. Germline loops: CDR1 SGHRS, CDR2 YFSETQ.

The chain couples TRBV14 to TRBJ2-7; D is undetermined. The V and J ends lost 0 bases and 2 bases respectively, with 8 bases between them. The CDR3 extends over 14 amino acids. In germline, CDR1 is SGHDN, CDR2 FVKESK. CDR3 loop: CASSQDLVTYEQYF. CDR3 bases: TGTGCCAGCAGCCAAGACCTAGTAACCTACGAGCAGTACTTC. The whole variable domain, remainder taken from reference TRBV14 and TRBJ2-7, is EAGVTQFPSHSVIEKGQTVTLRCDPISGHDNLYWYRRVMGKEIKFLLHFVKESKQDESGMPNNRFLAERTGGTYSTLKVQPAELEDSGVYFCASSQDLVTYEQYFGPGTRLTVT.

The V gene is TRBV6-5, the J gene TRBJ2-7; 11 bases map to TRBD2. CDR3 size: 13 residues. The germline gives CDR1 MNHEY, CDR2 SVGAGI. J gave up 3 bases and V 6 bases, and 1 base lay outside the gene matches. CDR3 in amino acids: CASRGLADYEQYF. The CDR3 DNA reads TGTGCCAGCAGGGGACTAGCGGACTACGAGCAGTACTTC.

Only a few counts were recorded for this clone. The rearrangement uses TRBV7-9 and TRBJ1-1; D is unresolved. The V end lost 5 bases, the J end lost 4 bases, and 14 bases lay between the germline ends. Germline CDR1 SEHNR, CDR2 FQNEAQ (reference sequence). This CDR3 spans 14 amino acids. In nucleotides, the CDR3 is TGTGCCAGCAGCCTAGGTGAGATTTTCACTGAAGCTTTCTTT. Encoded protein: CASSLGEIFTEAFF.

V usage is TRBV29-1 and J usage is TRBJ2-1; D is undetermined. The CDR3 sequence is 15 residues long. The germline gives CDR1 SQVTM, CDR2 ANQGSEA. Trimming shortened V by 1 base and J by 0 bases, and 10 bases separated the two germline ends. DNA for the CDR3: TGCAGCGTTGAAGGTGTGACCAGCTCCTACAATGAGCAGTTCTTC. This translates into CSVEGVTSSYNEQFF.

In its sample, this clone was seen a few times. J is TRBJ2-1 and V is TRBV11-2; D is uncertain. This CDR3 is built from 12 residues. Germline V CDR1 and CDR2: SGHAT, FQNNGV. Trimming pared 1 base from V and 7 bases from J, leaving 5 bases between. The CDR3 nucleotides are TGTGCCAGCAGCTTAGTGCGGAATGAGCAGTTCTTC. The encoded protein is CASSLVRNEQFF.

This clone has just one count. The V and J genes are TRBV28 and TRBJ2-3; 7 bases are a match to TRBD2. The J segment lost 2 bases and the V segment lost 3 bases, leaving 2 bases of the junction unmatched. Looked up from germline, CDR1 is MDHEN and CDR2 is SYDVKM. The CDR3 runs to 14 residues. This CDR3 is CASSFAGDTDTQYF. Written as DNA, the CDR3 is TGTGCCAGCAGTTTCGCGGGAGACACAGATACGCAGTATTTT.

This chain uses TRBV10-3 with TRBJ1-6, with a tentative D call TRBD1 (5 bases). Trimming stripped 0 bases from V and 3 bases from J, with 12 bases between. This CDR3 spans 17 amino acids. Germline values: CDR1 ENHRY, CDR2 SYGVKD. The CDR3 nucleotides are TGTGCCATCAGTGAGTCAAGATTGGGGGGCTATAATTCACCCCTCCACTTT. Protein product: CAISESRLGGYNSPLHF.